This TCR beta chain is drawn from a study of post-analysis software for immune sequencing data. Study details: The cohort encompassed relapsing-remitting, secondary progressive and progressive-relapsing multiple sclerosis disease courses.

TCR beta libraries were prepared from cDNA with unique molecular identifiers. The source material, about 0.95 to 11 million T cells, gave rise to 400,000 to 550,000 cDNA molecules. TCRdb itself ran the PCR reads through MiXCR, one entry per CDR3 protein. The data hold 650,000 to 850,000 distinct CDR3 sequences, with about 45% observed a single time. On this clonotype itself: Its specificity is unknown.

Study observations and caveats: Those with multiple sclerosis, the patient group, showed significantly lower normalized Chao1 diversity than controls. Co-batched samples clustered tightly together by F measure. TRBV5-6, TRBV5-1 and TRBV20-1 were among a handful of TRBV segments more frequent in patients than controls.

V was cut by 4 bases and J by 8 bases, with 14 bases left in between. Germline CDR1 is SNHLY and CDR2 is FYNNEI. CDR3 length: 14 amino acids. The chain recombines TRBV2 with TRBJ1-4; no firm D call. This receptor was identified in a girl under 18 with multiple sclerosis. The sample comprised blood. CDR3 nucleotide sequence: TGTGCCAGCAGTGCAGACGAGGCCGGGGAAAAACTGTTTTTT. Translated: CASSADEAGEKLFF. Variable domain in full (rest from reference TRBV2 and TRBJ1-4): EPEVTQTPSHQVTQMGQEVILRCVPISNHLYFYWYRQILGQKVEFLVSFYNNEISEKSEIFDDQFSVERPDGSNFTLKIRSTKLEDSAMYFCASSADEAGEKLFFGSGTQLSVL.